The 5 T cell receptor beta chains below come from one sample, sequenced in a study of identical twins. TCRdb ran MiXCR on the 5' RACE reads and lists one entry per CDR3 protein. The sample gives around 960,000 distinct CDR3 sequences, 12% of which show up once; around 1.6% is in the top ten. The sample also formed part of further work on yellow fever vaccine responses in identical twins.

What was sequenced was PBMCs. These receptors all come from a woman between 18 and 30 years old in good health.

For the CDR3, the DNA is TGTGCCAGCACCCAAAGCGGGAATACCTACAATGAGCAGTTCTTC. It is translated as CASTQSGNTYNEQFF. The chain couples TRBV7-9 to TRBJ2-1; 7 nucleotides match TRBD2. V lost 7 bases to trimming and J lost 2 bases; unmatched junction nucleotides: 8. The length of the CDR3 is 15 residues. From germline, CDR1 is SEHNR and CDR2 FQNEAQ (reference sequence).

The rearrangement joins TRBV6-1 to TRBJ2-1; 7 nucleotides line up with TRBD1. Per the germline V gene, CDR1 is MNHNS and CDR2 is SASEGT. The CDR3 totals 15 residues. J lost 8 bases, V lost 5 bases, and 12 bases had no gene match. The CDR3 region is CASSHQTTGKYEQFF. In DNA, the CDR3 is TGTGCCAGCAGTCATCAAACGACAGGGAAGTATGAGCAGTTCTTC.

Many counts were recorded for this clonotype. DNA for the CDR3: TGTGCCAGCAGTTTTGGGCAGGGTCTCTACAATGAGCAGTTCTTC. Encoded protein: CASSFGQGLYNEQFF. The gene calls are TRBV12-3 or TRBV12-4 and TRBJ2-1, with D perhaps matching TRBD1 (5 bases). This CDR3 region has 15 residues. Trimming pared 3 bases from V and 3 bases from J, leaving 12 bases between.

V is TRBV6-5 and J is TRBJ1-4; D gene uncertain. Trimming stripped 0 bases from V and 5 bases from J, with 10 bases between. The CDR3 runs 15 residues. Germline CDR1 MNHEY, CDR2 SVGAGI. The chain's CDR3 is CASSYSNAYNEKLFF. The CDR3 DNA reads TGTGCCAGCAGTTACTCGAATGCGTACAATGAAAAACTGTTTTTT.

This clonotype has only a few counts. This rearrangement joins TRBV6-5 to TRBJ1-5; D might be TRBD1 (6 bases). Trimming left V 0 bases short and J 4 bases short, with 10 bases between. CDR3 length: 15 amino acids. Germline V CDR1 and CDR2: MNHEY, SVGAGI. The DNA for the CDR3 is TGTGCCAGCAGTTACTCGGAGGGGGAGAATCAGCCCCAGCATTTT. Translation: CASSYSEGENQPQHF.